This TCR beta chain originates from a study of shared clonotypes between healthy human individuals. Background on the study: Each donor contributed plates that comprised three CD4 naive, three CD4 memory, two CD8 naive and one CD8 memory. Whole-study results and caveats: Across four donors, naive CD4 shared around 5.1%, naive CD8 over 3%, memory CD4 about 2.5%, memory CD8 about 0.38%.

Looked up from germline, CDR1 is GTSNPN and CDR2 is SVGIG (reference sequence). This CDR3 is built from 12 residues. V was cut by 4 bases and J by 8 bases, with 13 bases left in between. Here immunoSEQ multiplex PCR was the method, and the copy in TCRdb shows in-frame clones only, minus some. The table includes about 770,000 clones, over 60% detected once. In the case of this clone: Its target is not known.

The TCR comes from a woman in her twenties or thirties in good health. Specimen: memory CD4+ T cells sorted from blood. Subset meaning: CD45RA-negative fraction. The V gene is TRBV30, the J gene TRBJ2-3; D is uncertain. The CDR3 coding sequence is TGTGCCTGGACCGCAGGCCGCCTTACGCAGTATTTT. Its translation is CAWTAGRLTQYF.